This T cell receptor beta chain emerged from a study of T cell responses to AZD1222 COVID-19 vaccine. Produced via immunoSEQ multiplex PCR; TCRdb's table is partial and in-frame only. The sample has about 110,000 clones; about 91% are singletons. The source material was peripheral blood, sampled 28 days after the second AZD1222 dose. The sequence was obtained from an adult who received the AZD1222 COVID-19 vaccine.

CDR3 region: CASSQEASGGKETQYF. The CDR3 region has the DNA TGTGCCAGCAGCCAAGAAGCTAGCGGGGGGAAAGAGACCCAGTACTTC. V gene TRBV4-2 combines with J gene TRBJ2-5, with 11 bases identical to TRBD2. The germline gives CDR1 LGHNA, CDR2 YNFKEQ. Trimming at V came to 0 bases and at J to 3 bases, leaving 3 bases not matched to a gene. The CDR3 runs 16 residues.